Below, one T cell receptor beta chain is given with its context. This sample was taken from a study of OX40 agonist ivuxolimab in advanced cancers. Study context: Ivuxolimab was delivered to patients intravenously every 2 weeks at doses spanning 0.01 to 10 mg/kg.

Data came from immunoSEQ multiplex PCR; TCRdb stores just in-frame clones and leaves some out. The table records approximately 100,000 clones, about 90% of them present only once. Trimming cost V 0 bases and J 0 bases, with 8 bases left between them. Per germline, CDR1 SGHVS and CDR2 FQNEAQ. This CDR3 comprises 15 residues. The V call is TRBV7-8, the J call TRBJ2-5; perhaps TRBD2 as D (5 bases). This clonotype originated in an adult with an advanced solid tumor such as melanoma, head and neck, liver or kidney cancer. Sequencing was performed on CD4+ or CD8+ T cells sorted from blood, taken in a trial of the OX40 agonist ivuxolimab. The CDR3 loop is CASSLAGINQETQYF. CDR3 sequence (DNA): TGTGCCAGCAGCTTAGCCGGGATTAACCAAGAGACCCAGTACTTC. Looking up the rest from reference TRBV7-8 and TRBJ2-5 gives the full variable domain: GAGVSQSPRYKVAKRGQDVALRCDPISGHVSLFWYQQALGQGPEFLTYFQNEAQLDKSGLPSDRFFAERPEGSVSTLKIQRTQQEDSAVYLCASSLAGINQETQYFGPGTRLLVL.